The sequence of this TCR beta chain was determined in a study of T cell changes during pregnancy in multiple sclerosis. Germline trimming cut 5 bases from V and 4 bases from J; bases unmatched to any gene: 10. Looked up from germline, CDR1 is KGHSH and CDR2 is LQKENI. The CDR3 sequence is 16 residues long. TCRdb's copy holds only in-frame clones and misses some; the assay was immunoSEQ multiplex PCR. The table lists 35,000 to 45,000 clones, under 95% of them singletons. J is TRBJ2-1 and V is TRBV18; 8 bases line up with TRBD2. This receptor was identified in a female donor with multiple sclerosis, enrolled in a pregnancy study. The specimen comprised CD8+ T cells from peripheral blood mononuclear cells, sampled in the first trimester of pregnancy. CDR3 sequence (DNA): TGTGCCAGCTCAGCCCCCACTAGCGGCCCATACAATGAGCAGTTCTTC. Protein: CASSAPTSGPYNEQFF.